What follows are 29 T cell receptor beta chains derived from one specimen sequenced in a study of blood T cell repertoires in COVID-19. The protocol was immunoSEQ multiplex PCR, while the TCRdb copy is restricted to in-frame clones and leaves out a portion. The sample consists of 90,000 to 150,000 clones, around three quarters of them appearing once. Sequenced input: peripheral blood. The receptor set was obtained from a woman aged 80 or older with acute or convalescent COVID-19.

This chain connects TRBV6-5 to TRBJ2-5, with D perhaps TRBD2 (5 bases). Germline V gene lookup returns CDR1 MNHEY and CDR2 SVGAGI. This CDR3 is built from 14 residues. Trimming removed 2 bases at V and 3 bases at J, with 10 bases between. The CDR3 DNA reads TGTGCCAGCAGTTACGGGCTAGCTAAAGAGACCCAGTACTTC. This encodes CASSYGLAKETQYF.

This chain uses TRBV13 with TRBJ2-5, with D perhaps TRBD1 (6 bases). The germline V gene encodes CDR1 PRHDT and CDR2 FYEKMQ (reference sequence). This CDR3 is 15 amino acids long. V was trimmed by 4 bases and J by 1 base, leaving 13 bases between them. The CDR3 loop is CASSSHYRVQETQYF. For the CDR3, the DNA is TGTGCCAGCAGCTCGCACTACAGGGTCCAAGAGACCCAGTACTTC. The full variable domain, completed using reference TRBV13 and TRBJ2-5, is AAGVIQSPRHLIKEKRETATLKCYPIPRHDTVYWYQQGPGQDPQFLISFYEKMQSDKGSIPDRFSAQQFSDYHSELNMSSLELGDSALYFCASSSHYRVQETQYFGPGTRLLVL.

A few counts support this clone. This same CDR3 is encoded by further DNA sequences in the sample. This chain connects TRBV12-3 or TRBV12-4 to TRBJ1-2, with 7 bases matching TRBD1. V lost 5 bases to trimming and J lost 2 bases; unmatched junction nucleotides: 2. The CDR3 is 13 residues long. The CDR3 sequence: CASSRDRNYGYTF. The CDR3 DNA follows: TGTGCCAGCAGTCGGGACAGAAACTATGGCTACACCTTC.

V and J are TRBV3-1 (or the pseudogene TRBV3-2) and TRBJ1-4; unclear D gene. With 1 base removed from V and 8 bases from J, the gap between germline ends came to 11 bases. In germline, CDR1 is LGHDT, CDR2 YNNKEL (reference sequence). CDR3 size: 14 residues. In nucleotides, the CDR3 is TGTGCCAGCAGCCAAGCGTCAGCGGGGGAAAAACTGTTTTTT. Translation gives CASSQASAGEKLFF.

The rearrangement uses TRBV11-3 and TRBJ2-1; 7 nucleotides align to TRBD2. From germline, CDR1 is SGHNT and CDR2 YENEEA. Unmatched junction bases numbered 5, after V lost 5 bases and J lost 1 base. The CDR3 extends over 15 amino acids. Written as DNA, the CDR3 is TGTGCCAGCAGCCGTGAGCGGGATTCCTACAATGAGCAGTTCTTC. The encoded protein is CASSRERDSYNEQFF.

The J gene is TRBJ1-1, the V gene TRBV6-5, with D tentatively TRBD1 (5 bases). V gave up 6 bases and J gave up 9 bases, with 11 bases separating them. The CDR3 consists of 11 residues. Germline CDR1 reads MNHEY; CDR2 reads SVGAGI. CDR3: CASRASGKAFF. CDR3 bases: TGTGCCAGCAGGGCTTCAGGGAAAGCTTTCTTT.

The rearrangement links TRBV12-3 or TRBV12-4 to TRBJ1-1; D uncertain. The CDR3 runs 12 residues. V gave up 6 bases and J gave up 0 bases, with 5 bases separating them. CDR3 sequence (DNA): TGTGCCAGCAGCCCTCTGAACACTGAAGCTTTCTTT. This sequence encodes CASSPLNTEAFF.

In this sample, this clone turned up a few times. The chain couples TRBV7-2 to TRBJ2-7, with 9 bases matching TRBD1. The CDR3 contains 14 residues. The trim removed 2 bases at V and 3 bases at J, leaving 2 bases unmatched. In germline, CDR1 is SGHTA, CDR2 FQGNSA. The CDR3 sequence: CASSLQDRGYEQYF. In DNA, the CDR3 is TGTGCCAGCAGCTTACAGGACAGGGGCTACGAGCAGTACTTC.

The V and J genes are TRBV12-3 or TRBV12-4 and TRBJ1-6, with D unresolved. The V gene lost 7 bases and the J gene lost 9 bases, with 13 bases spanning the gap. CDR3 length: 13 amino acids. The CDR3 region is CASTLSTGSPLHF. CDR3 sequence (DNA): TGTGCCAGCACCCTATCTACCGGTTCACCCCTCCACTTT.

The chain uses TRBV19 and TRBJ1-1; 8 positions match TRBD1. CDR3 length equals 14 residues. After removal of 10 bases from V and 1 base from J, the junction contained 8 bases not matched to a gene. Germline V gene data show CDR1 as LNHDA and CDR2 as SQIVND (reference sequence). The CDR3 is CATPDRARNTEAFF. Here the CDR3 DNA reads TGTGCCACCCCGGACAGGGCACGGAACACTGAAGCTTTCTTT.

This clone has more than one count but fewer than ten. The chain carries TRBV7-3 and TRBJ1-1; unclear D gene. With 3 bases removed from V and 4 bases from J, the gap between germline ends came to 12 bases. Per germline, CDR1 SGHTA and CDR2 FQGTGA. This CDR3 spans 14 amino acids. The CDR3 DNA follows: TGTGCCAGCAGCTTTACCGGGGAGGGCACTGAAGCTTTCTTT. Amino acids: CASSFTGEGTEAFF.

The J gene is TRBJ1-2, the V gene TRBV28; 10 nucleotides agree with TRBD1. CDR3 length equals 15 residues. V lost 4 bases, J lost 5 bases, and 7 bases stayed unmatched. Germline V gene sequence: CDR1 MDHEN, CDR2 SYDVKM. The CDR3 DNA sequence: TGTGCCAGCAGTTACGGGACAGGGGTCTCATATGGCTACACCTTC. It is translated as CASSYGTGVSYGYTF.

The chain links TRBV7-8 to TRBJ1-1, with a weak D call TRBD1 (5 bases). The V end lost 0 bases, the J end lost 5 bases, and 13 bases lay between the germline ends. The germline V gene encodes CDR1 SGHVS and CDR2 FQNEAQ. The CDR3 loop spans 15 amino acids. Here the CDR3 DNA reads TGTGCCAGCAGCTTAGCGCTGGGGTACAGGACTGAAGCTTTCTTT. It specifies CASSLALGYRTEAFF.

The chain employs TRBV6-4 and TRBJ2-7; 7 bases line up with TRBD1. CDR3 size: 13 residues. Trimming took 8 bases from V and 2 from J; bases not matched to a gene: 6. Germline CDR1 reads MRHNA; CDR2 reads SNTAGT. The CDR3 loop reads CASGWGQTYEQYF. Written as DNA, the CDR3 is TGTGCCAGCGGTTGGGGACAGACCTACGAGCAGTACTTC.

This rearrangement joins TRBV5-6 to TRBJ1-2, with no clear D. V lost 2 bases, J lost 6 bases, and 20 bases lay in between. The V gene's germline CDR1 is SGHDT and CDR2 YYEEEE. The CDR3 runs 16 residues. The CDR3 DNA reads TGTGCCAGCAGCTTACTCCCAGCTAGAGGCAAGGATGGCTACACCTTC. As protein: CASSLLPARGKDGYTF.

The chain couples TRBV5-1 to TRBJ2-3; 9 bases match TRBD1. Germline V gene data show CDR1 as SGHRS and CDR2 as YFSETQ. V shed 2 bases and J 1 base; nucleotides not matched to a gene: 2. The CDR3 is 15 residues long. As DNA, the CDR3 is TGCGCCAGCAGCTTCCGGGACAGGGGCACAGATACGCAGTATTTT. As protein: CASSFRDRGTDTQYF.

The chain couples TRBV6-2 or TRBV6-3 to TRBJ2-5; D perhaps matches TRBD2 (5 bases). In germline, CDR1 is MNHEY, CDR2 SVGEGT. V lost 2 bases and J 3 bases, leaving 10 bases between the germline ends. The CDR3 runs 14 residues. CDR3 in DNA: TGTGCCAGCAGTTACGACCGGGGAGAAGAGACCCAGTACTTC. It encodes CASSYDRGEETQYF.

This chain connects TRBV5-1 to TRBJ2-1; TRBD2 matches at 8 bases. Germline lookup yields CDR1 SGHRS and CDR2 YFSETQ. The CDR3 has 15 amino acids. V shed 0 bases and J 4 bases; nucleotides not matched to a gene: 3. DNA of the CDR3: TGCGCCAGCAGCTTGGCGGGGGGGCTATACAATGAGCAGTTCTTC. Translating it yields CASSLAGGLYNEQFF.

The V gene is TRBV7-9, the J gene TRBJ1-2, with D maybe TRBD1 (5 bases). Germline CDR1 is SEHNR and CDR2 is FQNEAQ (reference sequence). Trimming pared 2 bases from V and 5 bases from J, leaving 15 bases between. The length of the CDR3 is 15 residues. The CDR3 DNA reads TGTGCCAGCAGCTTATCGGACATTCGGGCGTATGGCTACACCTTC. Its translation: CASSLSDIRAYGYTF. Full variable domain (remainder filled in from reference TRBV7-9 and TRBJ1-2): DTGVSQNPRHKITKRGQNVTFRCDPISEHNRLYWYRQTLGQGPEFLTYFQNEAQLEKSRLLSDRFSAERPKGSFSTLEIQRTEQGDSAMYLCASSLSDIRAYGYTFGSGTRLTVV.

This clone appeared a few times. The gene calls are TRBV6-5 and TRBJ2-2; a weak D match, TRBD2 (6 bases). CDR1 MNHEY and CDR2 SVGAGI come from the germline V gene. Trimming took 7 bases from V and 2 from J, leaving 14 bases between them. The CDR3 has 15 amino acids. The CDR3 DNA sequence: TGTGCCAGCAAACTCGGGGGATCTAACACCGGGGAGCTGTTTTTT. It codes for CASKLGGSNTGELFF.

As concerns this clone: In the same sample, other DNA sequences code for this CDR3. The rearrangement uses TRBV7-2 and TRBJ1-1, with D hard to call. Trimming took 4 bases from V and 1 from J, leaving 7 bases between them. CDR1 is SGHTA, CDR2 FQGNSA, per germline. The CDR3 has 13 residues. The CDR3 reads CASSSTPNTEAFF. The CDR3 coding sequence is TGTGCCAGCAGCTCGACACCGAACACTGAAGCTTTCTTT. The full variable domain, completed using reference TRBV7-2 and TRBJ1-1, is GAGVSQSPSNKVTEKGKDVELRCDPISGHTALYWYRQSLGQGLEFLIYFQGNSAPDKSGLPSDRFSAERTGGSVSTLTIQRTQQEDSAVYLCASSSTPNTEAFFGQGTRLTVV.

J is TRBJ1-2 and V is TRBV4-1, with D perhaps TRBD1 (6 bases). The germline CDR1 and CDR2 sequences are MGHRA and YSYEKL. V was clipped by 0 bases and J by 4 bases, with 12 bases between them. The CDR3 sequence is 15 residues long. The CDR3 DNA is TGCGCCAGCAGCCAAGAAAGGGGGACAACCTATGGCTACACCTTC. Amino acids: CASSQERGTTYGYTF.

J is TRBJ1-1 and V is TRBV7-3; D not resolved. CDR1 is SGHTA and CDR2 is FQGTGA in the germline V gene. The CDR3 has 16 amino acids. Trimming removed 5 bases at V and 5 bases at J, with 21 bases between. The CDR3 spells CASSLNAGSLGTEAFF. The CDR3 DNA follows: TGTGCCAGCAGCCTCAACGCGGGGTCCCTCGGGACTGAAGCTTTCTTT. Together with reference TRBV7-3 and TRBJ1-1, the CDR3 gives the full variable domain: GAGVSQTPSNKVTEKGKYVELRCDPISGHTALYWYRQSLGQGPEFLIYFQGTGAADDSGLPNDRFFAVRPEGSVSTLKIQRTERGDSAVYLCASSLNAGSLGTEAFFGQGTRLTVV.

The chain carries TRBV7-2 and TRBJ2-6, with a weak D call TRBD2 (6 bases). The germline V gene has CDR1 SGHTA and CDR2 FQGNSA. V lost 2 bases and J 1 base, leaving 12 bases between the germline ends. CDR3 size: 17 residues. The CDR3 DNA reads TGTGCCAGCAGCTTAATTAGCGGAGCGTCTGGGGCCAACGTCCTGACTTTC. Translated: CASSLISGASGANVLTF. The full variable domain, rest sourced from reference TRBV7-2 and TRBJ2-6, is GAGVSQSPSNKVTEKGKDVELRCDPISGHTALYWYRQSLGQGLEFLIYFQGNSAPDKSGLPSDRFSAERTGGSVSTLTIQRTQQEDSAVYLCASSLISGASGANVLTFGAGSRLTVL.

This clone has only a few counts. The rearrangement uses TRBV27 and TRBJ1-2; D may be TRBD1 (6 bases). CDR1 and CDR2 from the germline V gene are MNHEY and SMNVEV (reference sequence). This CDR3 has 13 residues. Trimming took 4 bases from V and 6 from J, leaving 12 bases between them. CDR3 bases: TGTGCCAGCAGTTCCCGACAGGCTGATGGCTACACCTTC. This gives the protein CASSSRQADGYTF.

The chain has TRBV6-1 and TRBJ2-3, with 11 bases matching TRBD2. CDR1 MNHNS and CDR2 SASEGT come from the germline V gene. The CDR3 sequence is 19 residues long. The trim removed 2 bases at V and 2 bases at J, leaving 12 bases unmatched. The CDR3 spells CASSEIGSGRAGATDTQYF. CDR3 nucleotides: TGTGCCAGCAGTGAAATTGGTAGCGGGAGGGCCGGGGCCACAGATACGCAGTATTTT.

The chain joins TRBV5-8 to TRBJ1-1; no clear D gene. Per the germline V gene, CDR1 is SGHTS and CDR2 is YDEGEE. The CDR3 contains 15 residues. Trimming cost V 3 bases and J 4 bases, with 16 bases left between them. The CDR3 DNA sequence: TGTGCCAGCAGCTGGAGGGAGAGATCGGGCACTGAAGCTTTCTTT. Translating it yields CASSWRERSGTEAFF.

The chain links TRBV28 to TRBJ2-1; 7 bases align to TRBD2. CDR1 and CDR2 from the germline V gene are MDHEN and SYDVKM. V gave up 6 bases and J gave up 6 bases; unmatched junction bases: 8. The CDR3 sequence is 14 residues long. CDR3 coding DNA: TGTGCCAGCAGCATCCCGGGGGGATTCAATGAGCAGTTCTTC. The encoded protein is CASSIPGGFNEQFF.

This chain links TRBV9 with TRBJ1-3; possible D gene TRBD1, 6 bases. The CDR3 totals 17 residues. Germline-derived CDR1 and CDR2 are SGDLS and YYNGEE. The V gene lost 0 bases and the J gene lost 0 bases, with 13 bases spanning the gap. Here the CDR3 DNA reads TGTGCCAGCAGCGTAGACCCGCCGACAGGCTCTGGAAACACCATATATTTT. It yields the protein CASSVDPPTGSGNTIYF.